This T cell receptor (beta chain) is drawn from a study of Ad26.COV2.S vaccination and SARS-CoV-2 variants. Noted treatment: roughly 18 received Ad26.COV2.S at low or high dose, single or two shots; 5 received placebo; per-sample allocation not given. At day 63 after the first vaccine or placebo injection, samples were drawn. Germline V gene data show CDR1 as MNHEY and CDR2 as SMNVEV (reference sequence). V shed 6 bases and J 4 bases; nucleotides not matched to a gene: 14. This CDR3 region has 16 residues. Assay: immunoSEQ multiplex PCR; the TCRdb copy retains only in-frame clones and omits some. The sample comprises 380,000 or so clones, about 88% of which are singletons, and 5.5% to 7% rests with the top ten.

The starting material was peripheral blood, obtained in a trial of Ad26.COV2.S vaccine versus placebo. The chain employs TRBV27 and TRBJ2-7; TRBD2 matches 8 bases. This TCR came from a person between 18 and 65 years old who received the Ad26.COV2.S COVID-19 vaccine or a placebo. CDR3 nucleotide sequence: TGTGCCAGCAGCTACCCACTAGCGGAACATACTTACGAGCAGTACTTC. It is translated as CASSYPLAEHTYEQYF.